Listed below are T cell receptor beta chains from one sample, sequenced in a study of T cells after yellow fever vaccination. TCRdb recomputed calls from the 5' RACE reads with MiXCR, one row per CDR3 protein. The repertoire includes 500,000 to 650,000 distinct CDR3 sequences, about 12% of them detected once, and around 14% sits in the top ten. Source: PBMCs, taken on the day of the yellow fever booster vaccination. Every receptor here comes from a man aged 30 to 45 who received the YFV17D yellow fever vaccine. CDR3s include the opening cysteine and the closing phenylalanine or tryptophan. Fields, in order: CDR3 length, D gene, clone size, J gene, V gene, CDR3 protein, CDR3 DNA. The D gene is left open where the match is weak. Some rows mark clone size as missing; the rest say once, few, many or name a class of expanded clone.

13 TRBD2 NA TRBJ2-5 TRBV5-1 CASSGTSEETQYF TGCGCCAGCAGCGGGACTAGTGAAGAGACCCAGTACTTC
14 NA NA TRBJ2-7 TRBV29-1 CSVETGQGLYEQYF TGCAGCGTTGAAACCGGCCAGGGTCTCTACGAGCAGTACTTC
14 NA few TRBJ2-1 TRBV2 CATGPWDINNEQFF TGTGCCACCGGGCCCTGGGACATCAACAATGAGCAGTTCTTC
15 NA few TRBJ1-1 TRBV7-8 CASRQARAKGTEAFF TGTGCCAGCAGGCAAGCCAGGGCCAAAGGCACTGAAGCTTTCTTT
16 TRBD2 few TRBJ2-7 TRBV4-3 CASSQNSGRARGEQYF TGCGCCAGCAGCCAAAATAGCGGGAGGGCCCGGGGGGAGCAGTACTTC
13 NA many TRBJ2-7 TRBV20-1 CSATRDTSYEQYF TGCAGTGCTACCCGGGACACATCCTACGAGCAGTACTTC
14 NA few TRBJ1-1 TRBV5-1 CASTLIDRNTEAFF TGCGCCAGCACCCTCATCGACAGAAACACTGAAGCTTTCTTT
13 NA few TRBJ2-5 TRBV19 CASSMGRAETQYF TGTGCCAGTAGTATGGGCAGGGCAGAGACCCAGTACTTC
15 NA many TRBJ2-3 TRBV5-1 CASGLGIGGTDTQYF TGCGCCAGCGGGCTGGGAATTGGCGGCACAGATACGCAGTATTTT
13 NA few TRBJ2-2 TRBV6-2/TRBV6-3 CASVWENTGELFF TGTGCCAGCGTGTGGGAGAACACCGGGGAGCTGTTTTTT
15 TRBD1 few TRBJ2-7 TRBV4-2 CASSQDATGIYEQYF TGTGCCAGCAGCCAAGACGCGACAGGGATCTACGAGCAGTACTTC
13 NA NA TRBJ1-6 TRBV14 CASSQDPGTPLHF TGTGCCAGCAGCCAAGATCCCGGAACACCCCTCCACTTT
16 NA NA TRBJ2-3 TRBV20-1 CSARDRDFGSSYTQYF TGCAGTGCTAGAGATAGGGATTTCGGGAGTTCATATACGCAGTATTTT
16 TRBD2 few TRBJ2-1 TRBV3-1 CASSQIAGGVYNEQFF TGTGCCAGCAGCCAGATAGCGGGAGGAGTCTACAATGAGCAGTTCTTC
15 NA NA TRBJ2-3 TRBV29-1 CSVEGGGGSTDTQYF TGCAGCGTTGAAGGAGGAGGGGGGAGCACAGATACGCAGTATTTT
16 TRBD2 many TRBJ2-1 TRBV14 CASSQGGLAGANEQFF TGTGCCAGCAGCCAAGGAGGTCTAGCGGGAGCCAATGAGCAGTTCTTC
16 TRBD1 NA TRBJ1-5 TRBV28 CASSLEGANSNQPQHF TGTGCCAGCAGTTTAGAGGGGGCAAATAGCAATCAGCCCCAGCATTTT
13 TRBD1 many TRBJ2-5 TRBV12-3/TRBV12-4 CASSRGTGETQYF TGTGCCAGCAGCCGCGGGACAGGAGAGACCCAGTACTTC
13 NA NA TRBJ1-2 TRBV20-1 CSARLSGNYGYTF TGCAGTGCTAGACTCTCGGGGAACTATGGCTACACCTTC
14 NA few TRBJ2-5 TRBV5-6 CASSLSSLQETQYF TGTGCCAGCAGCTTGAGTTCACTCCAAGAGACCCAGTACTTC
12 NA many TRBJ2-7 TRBV9 CASSVEGDEQYF TGTGCCAGCAGCGTAGAAGGGGATGAGCAGTACTTC
15 NA NA TRBJ1-5 TRBV7-2 CASSPRGIGNQPQHF TGTGCCAGCAGCCCCAGGGGAATTGGCAATCAGCCCCAGCATTTT
13 NA few TRBJ2-7 TRBV18 CASSPPGIGEQYF TGTGCCAGCTCACCACCGGGAATAGGCGAGCAGTACTTC
14 TRBD2 NA TRBJ2-1 TRBV9 CASSVGTSDVEQFF TGTGCCAGCAGCGTCGGGACTAGCGATGTTGAGCAGTTCTTC
14 NA once TRBJ1-1 TRBV20-1 CSARKGEGRPEAFF TGCAGTGCTAGAAAAGGAGAAGGGCGACCTGAAGCTTTCTTT
14 TRBD2 few TRBJ2-7 TRBV7-9 CASSFAGGSYEQYF TGTGCCAGCAGCTTTGCGGGGGGCTCCTACGAGCAGTACTTC
17 TRBD2 NA TRBJ2-1 TRBV3-1 CASSQDPGGGKYNEQFF TGTGCCAGCAGCCAAGATCCGGGGGGGGGGAAATACAATGAGCAGTTCTTC
15 NA few TRBJ2-7 TRBV6-2/TRBV6-3 CASSSPPATGNEQYF TGTGCCAGCAGCTCCCCTCCAGCGACAGGCAACGAGCAGTACTTC
14 NA NA TRBJ1-6 TRBV10-3 CAISESQRGSPLHF TGTGCCATCAGTGAGTCGCAGCGGGGTTCACCCCTCCACTTT
13 NA NA TRBJ1-1 TRBV5-1 CASSHGLGTEAFF TGCGCCAGCAGCCATGGACTGGGAACTGAAGCTTTCTTT
14 TRBD2 NA TRBJ2-7 TRBV7-2 CASSRVGTRVKQYF TGTGCCAGCAGCAGGGTGGGGACTAGGGTTAAGCAGTACTTC
12 NA many TRBJ2-7 TRBV10-3 CAISLGENEQYF TGTGCCATCAGCCTCGGTGAAAACGAGCAGTACTTC
12 NA NA TRBJ2-7 TRBV7-8 CASESGAYEQYF TGTGCCAGCGAGTCAGGGGCCTACGAGCAGTACTTC
17 NA few TRBJ2-7 TRBV4-3 CASSQDSTGTLKGEQYF TGCGCCAGCAGCCAAGACTCTACCGGGACCCTAAAGGGCGAGCAGTACTTC
14 NA many TRBJ1-5 TRBV7-9 CASSRAGSNQPQHF TGTGCCAGCAGCCGCGCAGGTTCTAATCAGCCCCAGCATTTT
11 NA NA TRBJ1-2 TRBV20-1 CSALANYGYTF TGCAGTGCGTTAGCTAACTATGGCTACACCTTC
15 TRBD2 NA TRBJ2-3 TRBV25-1 CASSEWGGRTDTQYF TGTGCCAGCAGTGAATGGGGAGGGCGCACAGATACGCAGTATTTT
15 TRBD2 few TRBJ2-1 TRBV5-1 CASSLERTSVDEQFF TGCGCCAGCAGCTTGGAAAGGACTAGCGTGGATGAGCAGTTCTTC
14 NA few TRBJ1-6 TRBV5-1 CASTDGNYNSPLHF TGCGCCAGCACTGATGGGAACTATAATTCACCCCTCCACTTT
15 NA NA TRBJ1-2 TRBV20-1 CSARDIETTNYGYTF TGCAGTGCTAGAGATATAGAGACGACCAACTATGGCTACACCTTC
15 NA few TRBJ1-2 TRBV12-3/TRBV12-4 CASSLGQSKNYGYTF TGTGCCAGCAGTTTAGGACAATCCAAAAACTATGGCTACACCTTC